This T cell receptor (beta chain) was found in a study of cytomegalovirus exposure and HLA in healthy donors. Overall study: Genetic ancestry analysis placed more than 80% of the 300 to 400 donors that were genotyped in the Caucasian-associated cluster.

The germline V gene encodes CDR1 SQVTM and CDR2 ANQGSEA. This CDR3 region has 13 residues. The V end lost 0 bases, the J end lost 5 bases, and 10 bases lay between the germline ends. Primers for the PCR totalled 60 Vbeta and 13 Jbeta. Clones were sequenced by immunoSEQ multiplex PCR, and TCRdb holds only the in-frame ones, with some missing. The sample lists around 110,000 clones; over 65% were seen once. The study, taken as a whole, reports: Associated with cytomegalovirus, according to the listing, were 150 to 200 TCR beta chains.

Points on this clone: Its antigen remains unidentified.

This chain uses TRBV29-1 with TRBJ1-1; D possibly corresponds to TRBD1 (5 bases). The TCR comes from a woman in her 40s in good health and CMV-seropositive. The sample comprised PBMCs. The CDR3 is CSVEELRGTEAFF. CDR3 DNA: TGCAGCGTTGAAGAATTGCGGGGGACTGAAGCTTTCTTT. Based on the CDR3 plus reference TRBV29-1 and TRBJ1-1, the full variable domain is SAVISQKPSRDICQRGTSLTIQCQVDSQVTMMFWYRQQPGQSLTLIATANQGSEATYESGFVIDKFPISRPNLTFSTLTVSNMSPEDSSIYLCSVEELRGTEAFFGQGTRLTVV.